One sample yielded the 27 T cell receptor beta chains listed below, sequenced in a study of blood T cell repertoires in COVID-19. Here immunoSEQ multiplex PCR was the method, and the copy in TCRdb shows in-frame clones only, minus some. The table has around 150,000 clones, about 84% seen once; the top ten hold 5%. Sequencing was carried out using peripheral blood. The receptors were sampled from a woman aged 45-65 years with acute or convalescent COVID-19.

The gene calls are TRBV5-1 and TRBJ1-2, with TRBD1 identical over 7 bases. V lost 4 bases to trimming and J lost 8 bases; unmatched junction nucleotides: 11. The CDR3 extends over 14 amino acids. CDR1 and CDR2 (germline): SGHRS, YFSETQ. The CDR3, as DNA: TGCGCCAGCAGCCCCGGACAGGCGGATCGGGGCTACACCTTC. It codes for CASSPGQADRGYTF.

The chain carries TRBV9 and TRBJ2-5; 16 nucleotides align to TRBD2. V dropped 3 bases and J dropped 5; count of bases not matched to a gene: 4. Germline CDR1 is SGDLS and CDR2 is YYNGEE. The CDR3 runs 16 residues. The CDR3 DNA follows: TGTGCCAGCAGCGAGGGGACTAGCGGGGGGGCGGAGACCCAGTACTTC. It translates to CASSEGTSGGAETQYF.

The chain couples TRBV6-6 to TRBJ2-7, with 8 positions matching TRBD1. The length of the CDR3 is 13 residues. The junction had 8 bases not matched to a gene; V was cut back by 6 bases and J by 7 bases. The germline gives CDR1 MNHNY, CDR2 SVGAGI (reference sequence). CDR3 DNA: TGTGCCAGCAGGACAGGGGAGGTTTCGGAGCAGTACTTC. Protein: CASRTGEVSEQYF.

The chain is built from TRBV10-3 and TRBJ2-1; TRBD1 is a possible D gene (6 bases). The germline V gene has CDR1 ENHRY and CDR2 SYGVKD. V lost 0 bases to trimming and J lost 8 bases, with 11 bases between them. The CDR3 covers 14 residues. The CDR3 DNA is TGTGCCATCAGTGAGTCGACTGCAGGGGATGAGCAGTTCTTC. Its translation: CAISESTAGDEQFF.

This chain joins TRBV18 and TRBJ2-2; D is possibly TRBD2 (6 bases). In germline, CDR1 is KGHSH, CDR2 LQKENI. The CDR3 spans 15 residues. Trimming removed 0 bases from V and 2 bases from J, with 7 bases in between. This CDR3 is CASSPPGGNTGELFF. The CDR3 DNA is TGTGCCAGCTCACCACCCGGGGGAAACACCGGGGAGCTGTTTTTT.

Only a few counts were recorded for this clone. The V call is TRBV13, the J call TRBJ2-1; 8 nucleotides match TRBD2. V dropped 5 bases and J dropped 3; count of bases not matched to a gene: 12. CDR1 is PRHDT and CDR2 is FYEKMQ in the germline V gene (reference sequence). The CDR3 has 17 amino acids. CDR3 sequence: CASSPPGGAASYNEQFF. As DNA, the CDR3 is TGTGCCAGCAGCCCTCCCGGGGGGGCGGCCAGCTACAATGAGCAGTTCTTC.

J is TRBJ2-2 and V is TRBV4-1; D might be TRBD2 (5 bases). This CDR3 comprises 14 residues. The V end was cut by 2 bases, the J end by 7 bases, with 11 bases between. Germline CDR1 reads MGHRA; CDR2 reads YSYEKL. CDR3 residues: CASSQSDYSGELFF. The CDR3 DNA sequence: TGCGCCAGCAGCCAATCAGACTACAGCGGGGAGCTGTTTTTT.

This clone appeared many times. The rearrangement joins TRBV7-9 to TRBJ1-1, with a tentative D call TRBD1 (5 bases). Looked up from germline, CDR1 is SEHNR and CDR2 is FQNEAQ (reference sequence). The CDR3 runs 13 residues. Deletions cut 4 bases from V and 3 bases from J, with 9 bases between. CDR3 sequence reads: CASSSGRDTEAFF. The CDR3 DNA reads as TGTGCCAGCAGCTCGGGCAGGGACACTGAAGCTTTCTTT.

The genes are TRBV29-1 and TRBJ1-6, with TRBD1 matching over 8 bases. The ends lost 6 bases at V and 8 bases at J; junction bases unmatched: 6. This CDR3 is 13 amino acids long. CDR1 SQVTM and CDR2 ANQGSEA come from the germline V gene. The CDR3 spells CSVADREDSPLHF. CDR3 nucleotides: TGCAGCGTCGCGGACAGGGAGGATTCACCCCTCCACTTT.

This clone was seen only a few times. The genes are TRBV6-4 and TRBJ1-1; 8 bases line up with TRBD1. The CDR3 runs 14 residues. After removal of 6 bases from V and 6 bases from J, the junction contained 9 bases not matched to a gene. Germline CDR1 MRHNA, CDR2 SNTAGT. The CDR3 coding sequence is TGTGCCAGCAGCCCGACAGGGGAAGACTCTGAAGCTTTCTTT. This sequence encodes CASSPTGEDSEAFF.

The chain couples TRBV12-3 or TRBV12-4 to TRBJ1-2; weak D call: TRBD1 (6 bases). Trimming removed 3 bases from V and 8 bases from J, with 13 bases in between. The CDR3 spans 13 residues. The DNA for the CDR3 is TGTGCCAGCAGTTTGGGCAGGGGTAGCGGCTACACCTTC. It specifies CASSLGRGSGYTF.

The genes are TRBV4-3 and TRBJ2-5; 10 nucleotides line up with TRBD1. The CDR3 runs to 15 residues. The germline gives CDR1 LGHNA, CDR2 YSLEER. V trimming: 4 bases; J trimming: 5 bases; junction bases outside the gene matches: 7. CDR3 loop: CASSPDRGSSETQYF. CDR3 DNA: TGCGCCAGCAGCCCGGACAGGGGGTCTTCGGAGACCCAGTACTTC.

This chain joins TRBV27 and TRBJ1-1; D is unclear. There are 17 residues in the CDR3. The V end lost 4 bases, the J end lost 0 bases, and 18 bases lay between the germline ends. Germline V gene sequence: CDR1 MNHEY, CDR2 SMNVEV (reference sequence). CDR3 amino acids: CASSSRRGSDMNTEAFF. The CDR3 coding sequence is TGTGCCAGCAGTTCCCGTCGAGGGTCTGATATGAACACTGAAGCTTTCTTT.

J is TRBJ1-6 and V is TRBV7-2; 7 nucleotides agree with TRBD1. V shed 1 base and J 6 bases; nucleotides not matched to a gene: 6. This CDR3 is built from 16 residues. The V gene's germline CDR1 is SGHTA and CDR2 FQGNSA. The CDR3 DNA follows: TGTGCCAGCAGCTTAGTACCCGGGACAGCTAATTCACCCCTCCACTTT. Translation gives CASSLVPGTANSPLHF.

The chain recombines TRBV7-8 with TRBJ1-4; no firm D call. Germline V gene lookup returns CDR1 SGHVS and CDR2 FQNEAQ. CDR3 size: 13 residues. V lost 6 bases to trimming and J lost 5 bases, with 10 bases between them. The DNA of the CDR3 is TGTGCCAGCAGATTGGTCGAGAATGAAAAACTGTTTTTT. Protein: CASRLVENEKLFF.

This clone was found a few times. This rearrangement joins TRBV5-1 to TRBJ2-5; D call uncertain. Looked up from germline, CDR1 is SGHRS and CDR2 is YFSETQ. The CDR3 totals 13 residues. The V and J ends lost 3 bases and 2 bases respectively, with 8 bases between them. CDR3: CASSWQEQETQYF. DNA for the CDR3: TGCGCCAGCAGCTGGCAGGAACAAGAGACCCAGTACTTC.

The chain combines TRBV27 with TRBJ2-5; 7 bases fit TRBD2. This CDR3 is 13 amino acids long. J lost 5 bases, V lost 8 bases, and 8 bases had no gene match. From germline, CDR1 is MNHEY and CDR2 SMNVEV (reference sequence). The CDR3 reads CASGRLGGETQYF. DNA for the CDR3: TGTGCCAGCGGTCGGTTGGGGGGGGAGACCCAGTACTTC.

The chain has TRBV4-1 and TRBJ2-5; D is ambiguous. The germline V gene encodes CDR1 MGHRA and CDR2 YSYEKL. With 7 bases removed from V and 2 bases from J, the gap between germline ends came to 17 bases. The CDR3 covers 15 residues. The CDR3 sequence is CASTQTDGFQETQYF. In DNA, the CDR3 is TGCGCCAGCACCCAGACCGACGGGTTTCAAGAGACCCAGTACTTC.

This chain joins TRBV5-6 and TRBJ2-2; 11 bases match TRBD1. CDR1 and CDR2 (germline): SGHDT, YYEEEE. This CDR3 is 16 amino acids long. The V and J ends lost 3 bases and 5 bases, in that order; junction bases with no gene match: 6. CDR3 sequence reads: CASSSSGTGGTGELFF. For the CDR3, the DNA is TGTGCCAGCAGCTCCTCCGGGACAGGGGGGACCGGGGAGCTGTTTTTT.

The genes are TRBV5-1 and TRBJ2-5; TRBD2 aligns across 7 bases. V lost 3 bases and J lost 5; bases outside the gene matches: 7. CDR3 size: 14 residues. Germline V gives CDR1 SGHRS, CDR2 YFSETQ. CDR3 in DNA: TGCGCCAGCAGCTCGGGGGGAAGAGGGGAGACCCAGTACTTC. This gives the protein CASSSGGRGETQYF.

The chain employs TRBV6-6 and TRBJ1-2, with D possibly matching TRBD1 (6 bases). V gave up 8 bases and J gave up 5 bases, with 15 bases separating them. CDR1 is MNHNY, CDR2 SVGAGI, per germline (reference sequence). The CDR3 is made up of 13 amino acids. CDR3 residues: CASSRGTDYGYTF. CDR3 coding DNA: TGTGCCAGCTCAAGGGGGACGGATTATGGCTACACCTTC.

V gene TRBV4-1 combines with J gene TRBJ2-6; D gene uncertain. Germline loops: CDR1 MGHRA, CDR2 YSYEKL. V lost 0 bases and J lost 0, with 9 bases in between. This CDR3 comprises 17 residues. The CDR3, as DNA: TGCGCCAGCAGCCAAGACGAGAGCTTCTCTGGGGCCAACGTCCTGACTTTC. This translates into CASSQDESFSGANVLTF.

With respect to this clone: One junction end disagrees with the germline gene, perhaps due to a read error. The chain recombines TRBV10-3 with TRBJ2-7; TRBD2 matches 7 bases. There are 13 residues in the CDR3. CDR1 is ENHRY, CDR2 SYGVKD, per germline. The CDR3 loop reads CAISSGDSYEHYF. DNA for the CDR3: TGTGCCATCAGTAGCGGGGACTCCTACGAGCATTACTTC.

The chain uses TRBV7-3 and TRBJ1-1; D not certain. V was trimmed by 5 bases and J by 0 bases, leaving 13 bases between them. The CDR3 sequence is 15 residues long. The germline gives CDR1 SGHTA, CDR2 FQGTGA. CDR3 sequence: CASSLSAPMNTEAFF. The CDR3 DNA sequence: TGTGCCAGCAGCCTAAGTGCGCCCATGAACACTGAAGCTTTCTTT.

This clone showed up just once. The chain links TRBV20-1 to TRBJ2-4; D is undetermined. This CDR3 has 13 amino acids. Trimming took off 3 bases at V and 2 bases at J, with 8 bases between the two ends. Germline CDR1 DFQATT, CDR2 SNEGSKA (reference sequence). For the CDR3, the DNA is TGCAGTGCTAGTTCCCTTACCAAAAACATTCAGTACTTC. It encodes CSASSLTKNIQYF.

The rearrangement uses TRBV5-1 and TRBJ2-7, with TRBD2 as a possible D gene (5 bases). CDR3 size: 16 residues. CDR1 and CDR2 (germline): SGHRS, YFSETQ. Trimming took off 3 bases at V and 5 bases at J, with 21 bases between the two ends. The CDR3 coding sequence is TGCGCCAGCAGCTCCCAGTTACAAGGTCTCGGGAACGAGCAGTACTTC. Translation: CASSSQLQGLGNEQYF.

The rearrangement links TRBV2 to TRBJ2-1; possibly TRBD2 for D (7 bases). The germline CDR1 and CDR2 sequences are SNHLY and FYNNEI. The CDR3 has 14 residues. V lost 3 bases and J lost 4, with 10 bases in between. The CDR3 DNA reads as TGTGCCAGCAGTGAGGGGGGGCTTTACAATGAGCAGTTCTTC. Translated, it gives CASSEGGLYNEQFF.